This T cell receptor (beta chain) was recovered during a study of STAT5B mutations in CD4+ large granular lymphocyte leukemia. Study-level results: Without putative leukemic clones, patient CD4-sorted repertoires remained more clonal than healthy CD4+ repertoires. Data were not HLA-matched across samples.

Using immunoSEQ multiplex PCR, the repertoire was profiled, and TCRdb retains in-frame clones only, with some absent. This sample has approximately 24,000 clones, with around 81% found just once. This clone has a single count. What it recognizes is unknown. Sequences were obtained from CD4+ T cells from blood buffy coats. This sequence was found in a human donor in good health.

CDR3 nucleotides: TGTGCCAGCTCGCCCCGCGTCTACGAGCAGTACTTC. Its protein product is CASSPRVYEQYF. This chain uses TRBV18 with TRBJ2-5; D remains unclear. The end of the DNA aligns better with TRBJ2-7, so the J call may be wrong. The CDR3 contains 12 residues. Germline CDR1 and CDR2: KGHSH and LQKENI.